This TCR beta chain was captured in a study of identical twins (dated by TCRdb to about 2016). Concerning the study at large: TCR alpha and beta repertoires from monozygotic twins, unrelated adults of various ages and cord blood were deep-sequenced to test whether fetal clonotypes persist. Replicate twin experiments were performed at different times using different library preparation protocols to rule out contamination. Study-wide conclusions, independent of this receptor: In monozygotic twins, out-of-frame TCR alpha sharing was systematically underestimated by recombination models, although the models agreed with sharing between unrelated individuals. Because the same donors could not be followed over many years, the conclusions relied on cross-sectional statistical analysis. Fewer insertions were carried by abundant cord blood beta clonotypes, a similar but weaker trend appeared in young adult naive repertoires, and no such trend appeared in memory repertoires. A weaker excess of twin sharing was found in beta out-of-frame sequences because the signal-to-noise ratio was lowered by fewer shared sequences. Compared with coincidental sharing between unrelated individuals, out-of-frame TCR alpha sequences shared between twins had an excess of sequences with low generation probability. Zero-insertion analyses could be partly confounded by invariant T cells such as MAIT and iNKT, though diverse VJ usage argued against such confounding for most clonotypes.

Only healthy Caucasian donors were included. The researchers also sequenced three unrelated adults who were not twins: a male aged 18 to 29, a male aged 50 to 60, and a female aged 50 to 60. Miltenyi CD45RO+ enrichment and human naive T-cell isolation kits were used to isolate memory (CD45RO+) and naive T cells from PBMC. V lost 10 bases and J lost 2 bases, and the count of bases not matched to a germline gene is 10. The germline V gene specifies KGHDR as CDR1 and SFDVKD as CDR2. From its cysteine to its phenylalanine, the CDR3 spans 15 amino acids. Only the CDR3 part of the read is kept: 45 bases, read in frame from the first base. This clonotype has at least ten counts. This clone's antigen is unknown. Base qualities are not at hand, and no much larger clone is one base apart. Receptor libraries were prepared by 5' RACE. The run used an Illumina HiSeq 2000. Template switching introduced a universal primer binding site; the final cDNA contained a unique molecular identifier, enabling accurate counting of TCR cDNA molecules. First-strand cDNA for TCR alpha and beta chains was synthesized from specific primers in the conserved constant-segment region. To control for contamination, every cDNA library carried two barcodes: a SMART-Mk sample barcode plus Illumina barcodes. TruSeq adapter sequences and Illumina sample barcodes were added in two successive PCR steps. TCR alpha and beta cDNA libraries were sequenced on the Illumina HiSeq platform with custom primers. The paper's data handling went like this. MiGEC processed the raw reads to extract unique molecular identifiers, while MiXCR was used to determine the CDR3 positions. Recombination models were inferred per individual with the repgenHMM and IGoR tools using an EM algorithm. The analysis of shared clonotypes was done with the tcR package in R, with sharing normalized by the product of cloneset sizes. To study raw recombination without the effects of thymic and clonal selection, out-of-frame nonproductive sequences were analyzed. Through fastp at Q25 and MiXCR, TCRdb rebuilt clones from the public reads, retaining in-frame beta chains. Rows are unified per CDR3 protein, each entry keeping the most common DNA and genes. V and J calls and clone size were set by TCRdb, not the authors. The sample profile shows hundreds of thousands of distinct CDR3 sequences; 6.1% of them were found once. The top ten constitute 1.5% to 2% of the sample.

The chain couples TRBV24-1 to TRBJ2-1, with 7 junctional bases fitting TRBD2. The source of this sequence is a man aged 18 to 29 in good health. The sequenced sample was naive T cells sorted from blood. Sample cell subset or site, as interpreted from the label and publication: cells isolated with a human naive T-cell isolation kit. The DNA is TGTGCCACGGCTGGGGAGGGGTGGACCTACAATGAGCAGTTCTTC. Its translation is CATAGEGWTYNEQFF.